The 9 T cell receptor beta chains below come from one sample, sequenced in a study of shared clonotypes between healthy human individuals. Naive CD8 cells, CD45RO-negative and positively selected for CCR7, excluded terminally differentiated effector memory CD45RA+ cells. Profiled with immunoSEQ multiplex PCR; TCRdb holds only in-frame clones, not every one. The sample consists of more than 2 million clones, approximately 92% of them appearing once. Sequencing used naive CD8+ T cells from PBMCs. The source is a man younger than 35 in good health. Some clones in this sample may be carry-over from other donors' samples.

The chain uses TRBV4-1 and TRBJ2-7; 8 bases are shared with TRBD1. In germline, CDR1 is MGHRA, CDR2 YSYEKL. Germline trimming cut 4 bases from V and 3 bases from J; bases unmatched to any gene: 5. The CDR3 sequence is 14 residues long. The CDR3 DNA reads as TGCGCCAGCAGCCCTAGACAGGGGAGCTACGAGCAGTACTTC. Translating gives CASSPRQGSYEQYF.

About this clone itself: Distinct nucleotide sequences in the sample also encode this CDR3. The chain employs TRBV7-9 and TRBJ2-2; D call uncertain. Trimming shortened V by 5 bases and J by 5 bases, and 3 bases separated the two germline ends. This CDR3 is 11 amino acids long. The V gene's germline CDR1 is SEHNR and CDR2 FQNEAQ (reference sequence). In DNA form, the CDR3 reads TGTGCCAGCAGCCCTACCGGGGAGCTGTTTTTT. It translates to CASSPTGELFF.

The chain recombines TRBV12-2 with TRBJ2-1; the table calls TRBD1, which could not be checked here. TRBV12-2 is an annotated pseudogene. This CDR3 spans 15 amino acids. In nucleotides, the CDR3 is TGTGCAAGTCGCCCAGGGGACCCGAACTTCAATGAGCAGTTCTTC. It encodes CASRPGDPNFNEQFF.

The sample holds a few counts of this clone. The rearrangement joins TRBV2 to TRBJ1-1; D is uncertain. The ends were cut back, 7 bases at V and 3 bases at J, with 9 bases in the middle. Germline assignment: CDR1 SNHLY and CDR2 FYNNEI. The CDR3 length is 12 residues. In DNA form, the CDR3 reads TGTGCCAGCACCAGCCTGTACACTGAAGCTTTCTTT. It translates to CASTSLYTEAFF.

This chain connects TRBV4-2 to TRBJ1-1, with D unresolved. Germline lookup yields CDR1 LGHNA and CDR2 YNFKEQ. CDR3 size: 16 residues. V was clipped by 2 bases and J by 0 bases, with 13 bases between them. The CDR3 loop is CASSQWASALNTEAFF. The CDR3 DNA is TGTGCCAGCAGCCAATGGGCATCCGCGCTGAACACTGAAGCTTTCTTT.

This chain uses TRBV6-5 with TRBJ2-7; no reliable D call. Trimming pared 3 bases from V and 6 bases from J, leaving 9 bases between. CDR1 and CDR2 from the germline V gene are MNHEY and SVGAGI. CDR3 length: 12 residues. The CDR3 bases are TGTGCCAGCAGTTATAATTTCGGCGAGCAGTACTTC. Protein: CASSYNFGEQYF.

This chain links TRBV27 with TRBJ1-1, with D possibly matching TRBD1 (5 bases). V was clipped by 6 bases and J by 5 bases, with 19 bases between them. Germline CDR1 reads MNHEY; CDR2 reads SMNVEV (reference sequence). The CDR3 is made up of 15 amino acids. The CDR3 DNA sequence: TGTGCCAGCAGCACCCGACGGGGGGTAGGGACTGAAGCTTTCTTT. This gives the protein CASSTRRGVGTEAFF.

This sequence joins TRBV6-5 and TRBJ1-2; tentatively, D is TRBD1 (5 bases). Per germline, CDR1 MNHEY and CDR2 SVGAGI. Trimming left V 6 bases short and J 2 bases short, with 16 bases between. There are 15 residues in the CDR3. The CDR3 DNA reads as TGTGCCAGCAGCCCGTGGGGGATCTCGAACTATGGCTACACCTTC. This codes for CASSPWGISNYGYTF.

The genes are TRBV28 and TRBJ2-1; 11 positions agree with TRBD2. Looked up from germline, CDR1 is MDHEN and CDR2 is SYDVKM. V was pared by 6 bases and J by 4 bases, with 8 bases of the junction left unmatched. CDR3 length: 16 residues. The CDR3 bases are TGTGCCAGCAGCCTCTCGGCTAGCGGGAGGTACAATGAGCAGTTCTTC. The encoded protein is CASSLSASGRYNEQFF. Based on the CDR3 plus reference TRBV28 and TRBJ2-1, the full variable domain is DVKVTQSSRYLVKRTGEKVFLECVQDMDHENMFWYRQDPGLGLRLIYFSYDVKMKEKGDIPEGYSVSREKKERFSLILESASTNQTSMYLCASSLSASGRYNEQFFGPGTRLTVL.